Listed here are 21 T cell receptor beta chains from one sample, sequenced in a study of pediatric ulcerative colitis. Sequencing was performed with immunoSEQ multiplex PCR; in TCRdb, only in-frame clones are kept and a portion is missing. Of 30,000 to 45,000 clones in the sample, over 80% were seen once. Input material: blood. These receptors all stem from a girl between 5 and 17 years old with moderate ulcerative colitis.

V is TRBV11-2 and J is TRBJ2-3, with TRBD2 as a possible D gene (5 bases). V was trimmed by 1 base and J by 4 bases, leaving 12 bases between them. The V gene's germline CDR1 is SGHAT and CDR2 FQNNGV. This CDR3 is built from 15 residues. Written as DNA, the CDR3 is TGTGCCAGCAGCTTAGTGGCGGGTGGGGCAGATACGCAGTATTTT. Residues: CASSLVAGGADTQYF. The whole variable domain, filled in from reference TRBV11-2 and TRBJ2-3, reads EAGVAQSPRYKIIEKRQSVAFWCNPISGHATLYWYQQILGQGPKLLIQFQNNGVVDDSQLPKDRFSAERLKGVDSTLKIQPAKLEDSAVYLCASSLVAGGADTQYFGPGTRLTVL.

About this clone itself: An end of the junction differs from the germline gene, which may be a read error. The chain uses TRBV7-7 and TRBJ2-2; possibly TRBD1 for D (6 bases). The CDR3 has 14 amino acids. CDR1 is SSHAT, CDR2 FNYEAQ, per germline (reference sequence). CDR3 nucleotides: TGTGCTAGCACCCTAACAACAGGGTCCGGGGAGCTGTTTTTT. Encoded protein: CASTLTTGSGELFF.

The V call is TRBV2, the J call TRBJ2-2, with 14 positions matching TRBD2. With 6 bases clipped from V and 7 bases from J, the junction kept 1 base outside the gene matches. Looked up from germline, CDR1 is SNHLY and CDR2 is FYNNEI. This CDR3 is 14 amino acids long. CDR3 bases: TGTGCCAGCAGGGGACTAGCGGGAGTCGGGGAGCTGTTTTTT. Protein product: CASRGLAGVGELFF.

This clone was seen just once. V usage is TRBV7-9 and J usage is TRBJ2-3; D gene uncertain. V was pared by 4 bases and J by 0 bases, with 8 bases between. CDR1 is SEHNR, CDR2 FQNEAQ, per germline (reference sequence). CDR3 length: 14 residues. The CDR3 sequence: CASSSKDSTDTQYF. The CDR3, as DNA: TGTGCCAGCAGCTCCAAGGACAGCACAGATACGCAGTATTTT.

The chain employs TRBV27 and TRBJ1-1; D might be TRBD1 (5 bases). Germline CDR1 and CDR2: MNHEY and SMNVEV (reference sequence). The CDR3 runs 15 residues. V lost 3 bases to trimming and J lost 1 base, with 12 bases between them. The CDR3 region is CASSLLGGGNTEAFF. DNA for the CDR3: TGTGCCAGCAGTTTGTTGGGGGGAGGGAACACTGAAGCTTTCTTT.

The J gene is TRBJ2-1, the V gene TRBV7-2; D is possibly TRBD2 (6 bases). Per germline, CDR1 SGHTA and CDR2 FQGNSA. This CDR3 contains 15 residues. Trimming took 5 bases from V and 5 from J, leaving 16 bases between them. CDR3 sequence: CASSLTGTVDNEQFF. CDR3 coding DNA: TGTGCCAGCAGCCTTACTGGGACTGTTGACAATGAGCAGTTCTTC.

The gene calls are TRBV2 and TRBJ2-7; the D gene could be TRBD1 or TRBD2 (5 bases each). This CDR3 is 13 amino acids long. Trimming took 1 base from V and 3 from J, leaving 7 bases between them. CDR1 is SNHLY, CDR2 FYNNEI, per germline. The CDR3, as DNA: TGTGCCAGCAGTGAAGGGGACGTCTACGAGCAGTACTTC. Translated, it gives CASSEGDVYEQYF.

The V and J genes are TRBV27 and TRBJ1-4; a weak D match, TRBD1 (5 bases). Germline-derived CDR1 and CDR2 are MNHEY and SMNVEV (reference sequence). This CDR3 region has 14 residues. Trimming took off 6 bases at V and 8 bases at J, with 16 bases between the two ends. In nucleotides, the CDR3 is TGTGCCAGCAGCCTAAGGGGATATGGAGAAAAACTGTTTTTT. Translated, it gives CASSLRGYGEKLFF.

CDR3 coding DNA: TGTGCCACCAGCAGAGAAACGATCTATCCCGGACGGAGCAATCAGCCCCAGCATTTT. This gives the protein CATSRETIYPGRSNQPQHF. V is TRBV15 and J is TRBJ1-5, with unresolved D. Germline V gives CDR1 LNHNV, CDR2 YYDKDF (reference sequence). This CDR3 has 19 amino acids. V lost 0 bases and J 1 base, leaving 19 bases between the germline ends.

This chain connects TRBV27 to TRBJ2-7; no clear D. From germline, CDR1 is MNHEY and CDR2 SMNVEV (reference sequence). V was clipped by 3 bases and J by 1 base, with 7 bases between them. The CDR3 extends over 13 amino acids. The CDR3 DNA reads TGTGCCAGCAGTTTTACGATATCCTACGAGCAGTACTTC. Its translation is CASSFTISYEQYF.

The chain joins TRBV9 to TRBJ2-3; no clear D. V dropped 0 bases and J dropped 0 bases, with 8 bases sitting between them. The germline CDR1 and CDR2 sequences are SGDLS and YYNGEE. CDR3 length equals 15 residues. Written as DNA, the CDR3 is TGTGCCAGCAGCGTAGGTCGTGTAAGCACAGATACGCAGTATTTT. Translating it yields CASSVGRVSTDTQYF.

This clone was counted once. The V gene is TRBV6-5, the J gene TRBJ2-7; D gene unclear. Germline V gene lookup returns CDR1 MNHEY and CDR2 SVGAGI. V shed 6 bases and J shed 10 bases, with 13 bases lying between them. CDR3 length equals 11 residues. This CDR3 is CASSTKGIQYF. CDR3 nucleotide sequence: TGTGCCAGCAGCACCAAGGGAATCCAGTACTTC.

This chain uses TRBV4-1 with TRBJ1-1; no firm D call. Germline V gene data show CDR1 as MGHRA and CDR2 as YSYEKL. Between the trimmed V and J ends, which lost 1 base and 0 bases, there was a span of 3 bases. This CDR3 contains 13 residues. CDR3: CASSQGMNTEAFF. CDR3 DNA sequence: TGCGCCAGCAGCCAAGGCATGAACACTGAAGCTTTCTTT.

The genes are TRBV19 and TRBJ2-3; unclear D gene. CDR1 is LNHDA and CDR2 is SQIVND in the germline V gene (reference sequence). V lost 3 bases, J lost 0 bases, and 16 bases lay in between. CDR3 size: 17 residues. CDR3 in amino acids: CASSIWVLKGSTDTQYF. CDR3 coding DNA: TGTGCCAGTAGTATTTGGGTCCTAAAGGGTAGCACAGATACGCAGTATTTT.

The gene calls are TRBV27 and TRBJ1-1; the match to TRBD1 covers 7 bases. The trim removed 4 bases at V and 5 bases at J, leaving 19 bases unmatched. Germline CDR1 reads MNHEY; CDR2 reads SMNVEV (reference sequence). There are 18 residues in the CDR3. CDR3 nucleotides: TGTGCCAGCAGTTCCAGGGGGGTTCCCCTATCGGAAGGTACTGAAGCTTTCTTT. Its protein product is CASSSRGVPLSEGTEAFF.

The chain is built from TRBV6-5 and TRBJ1-1; no reliable D call. V was trimmed by 4 bases and J by 1 base, leaving 16 bases between them. The V gene's germline CDR1 is MNHEY and CDR2 SVGAGI. The length of the CDR3 is 16 residues. The CDR3 loop reads CASSFRYEAQNTEAFF. CDR3 nucleotides: TGTGCCAGCAGTTTCCGTTACGAGGCCCAGAACACTGAAGCTTTCTTT.

The chain combines TRBV29-1 with TRBJ1-1, with D unclear. The CDR3 is 14 residues long. Trimming removed 7 bases from V and 0 bases from J, with 15 bases in between. The V gene's germline CDR1 is SQVTM and CDR2 ANQGSEA. The CDR3 nucleotides read TGCAGCGCTTGGACGGTTCGTTTGAACACTGAAGCTTTCTTT. This sequence encodes CSAWTVRLNTEAFF.

The chain combines TRBV7-9 with TRBJ1-1; D is ambiguous. The V end lost 3 bases, the J end lost 1 base, and 3 bases lay between the germline ends. This CDR3 has 12 amino acids. Germline V gene lookup returns CDR1 SEHNR and CDR2 FQNEAQ (reference sequence). CDR3 residues: CASSFSNTEAFF. The CDR3 DNA follows: TGTGCCAGCAGCTTCTCGAACACTGAAGCTTTCTTT.

This chain uses TRBV6-1 with TRBJ1-1, with 11 bases that match TRBD1. V shed 3 bases and J 5 bases; nucleotides not matched to a gene: 2. CDR1 MNHNS and CDR2 SASEGT come from the germline V gene. The CDR3 length is 14 residues. CDR3 nucleotides: TGTGCCAGCAGTGACGGGACAGGGGGGACTGAAGCTTTCTTT. Protein: CASSDGTGGTEAFF.

This chain links TRBV7-9 with TRBJ2-1; 7 nucleotides match TRBD2. Trimming took 0 bases from V and 3 from J; bases not matched to a gene: 5. The germline CDR1 and CDR2 sequences are SEHNR and FQNEAQ (reference sequence). The CDR3 is 16 amino acids. CDR3 residues: CASSLAVRENYNEQFF. The CDR3 nucleotides read TGTGCCAGCAGCTTAGCTGTGCGGGAGAACTACAATGAGCAGTTCTTC.

This clone was observed a handful of times. The chain has TRBV9 and TRBJ1-3; D not resolved. Germline CDR1 is SGDLS and CDR2 is YYNGEE. V lost 0 bases to trimming and J lost 2 bases, with 6 bases between them. The CDR3 is 14 amino acids. The CDR3 spells CASSVASTGNTIYF. For the CDR3, the DNA is TGTGCCAGCAGCGTAGCTTCCACTGGAAACACCATATATTTT.